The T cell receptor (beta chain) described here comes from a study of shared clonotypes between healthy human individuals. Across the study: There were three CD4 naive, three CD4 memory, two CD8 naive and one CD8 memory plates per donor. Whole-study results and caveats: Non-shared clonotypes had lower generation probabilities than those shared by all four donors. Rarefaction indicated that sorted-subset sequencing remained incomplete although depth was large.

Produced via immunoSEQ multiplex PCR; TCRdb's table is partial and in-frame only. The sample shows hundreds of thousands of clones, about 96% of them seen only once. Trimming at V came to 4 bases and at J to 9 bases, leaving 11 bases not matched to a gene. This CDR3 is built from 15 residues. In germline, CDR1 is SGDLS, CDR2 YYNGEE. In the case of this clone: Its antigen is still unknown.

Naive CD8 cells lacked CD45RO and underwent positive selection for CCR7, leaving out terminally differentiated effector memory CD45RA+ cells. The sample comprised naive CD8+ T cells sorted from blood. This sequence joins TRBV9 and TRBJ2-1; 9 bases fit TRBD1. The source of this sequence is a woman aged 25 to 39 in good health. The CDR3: CASSLSGTGKGEQFF. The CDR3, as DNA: TGTGCCAGCAGCCTCAGTGGGACAGGGAAAGGTGAGCAGTTCTTC.